This T cell receptor (beta chain) was obtained from a study of T cell responses to AZD1222 COVID-19 vaccine. About the study: Second doses that came at about 4 or about 12 weeks were put together.

Notes on the study in general: Regions 160-218 and 743-854 dominated among vaccine-associated CD4 TCRs spanning spike. Females made up more of the donors, who were largely white British, and clonal diversity may have come out too low. Nearly half of spike-specific TCRs reportedly go after variant regions that carry no mutations.

For this clone: What it binds is unknown.

Assay: immunoSEQ multiplex PCR; the TCRdb copy retains only in-frame clones and omits some. Here the sample spans some 150,000 clones, just over 90% being singletons. The V and J ends lost 3 bases and 8 bases, in that order; junction bases with no gene match: 16. There are 18 residues in the CDR3. Germline assignment: CDR1 DFQATT and CDR2 SNEGSKA (reference sequence). The chain carries TRBV20-1 and TRBJ1-6, with 10 bases aligning to TRBD1. This specimen was peripheral blood, taken on day 0 of AZD1222 vaccination. This clonotype was sampled from an adult in good health. CDR3 sequence: CSASILVGTGAADSPLHF. CDR3 bases: TGCAGTGCTAGTATCCTGGTGGGGACAGGGGCCGCGGATTCACCCCTCCACTTT.